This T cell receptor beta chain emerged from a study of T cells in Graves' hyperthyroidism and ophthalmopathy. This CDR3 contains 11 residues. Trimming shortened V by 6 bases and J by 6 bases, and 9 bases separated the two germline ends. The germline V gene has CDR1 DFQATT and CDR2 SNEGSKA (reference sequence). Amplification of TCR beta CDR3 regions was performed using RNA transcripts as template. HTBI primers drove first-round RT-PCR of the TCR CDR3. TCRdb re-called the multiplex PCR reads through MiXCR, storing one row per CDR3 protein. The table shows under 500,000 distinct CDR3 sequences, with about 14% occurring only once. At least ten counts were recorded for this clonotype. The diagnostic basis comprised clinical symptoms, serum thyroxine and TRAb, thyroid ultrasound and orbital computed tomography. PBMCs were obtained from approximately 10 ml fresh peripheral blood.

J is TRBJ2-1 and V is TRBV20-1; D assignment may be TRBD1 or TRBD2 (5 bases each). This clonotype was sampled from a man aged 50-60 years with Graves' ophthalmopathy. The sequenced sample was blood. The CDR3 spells CSARDLNEQFF. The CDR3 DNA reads TGCAGTGCCCGGGACCTCAATGAGCAGTTCTTC.